The 13 T cell receptor beta chains presented below share a single source sample, sequenced in a study of beta chain features in type 1 diabetes. Reverse transcribing all isolated RNA meant expressed TCRB transcripts were sequenced. Sequencing was performed with immunoSEQ multiplex PCR; in TCRdb, only in-frame clones are kept and a portion is missing. The sample includes just over 600,000 clones, roughly a sixth of them seen just once. Sequenced material: naive CD4+ T cells from blood. The receptors were sampled from a man aged 18-30 years in good health.

This clone was counted only a few times. The chain is built from TRBV5-1 and TRBJ2-3, with TRBD2 identical over 9 bases. CDR1 and CDR2 (germline): SGHRS, YFSETQ. The CDR3 length is 14 residues. Trimming cost V 5 bases and J 4 bases; bases outside gene matches: 5. Here the CDR3 DNA reads TGCGCCAGCAGTTATAGCGGGAGATCAGATACGCAGTATTTT. This encodes CASSYSGRSDTQYF.

The V gene is TRBV2, the J gene TRBJ1-1; D is possibly TRBD1 (6 bases). The V gene's germline CDR1 is SNHLY and CDR2 FYNNEI. This CDR3 region has 12 residues. Trimming took 6 bases from V and 8 from J, leaving 13 bases between them. The DNA of the CDR3 is TGTGCCAGCAGGGATTGGACAGCAGAAGCTTTCTTT. Protein: CASRDWTAEAFF. Filled out from reference TRBV2 and TRBJ1-1, the complete variable domain reads EPEVTQTPSHQVTQMGQEVILRCVPISNHLYFYWYRQILGQKVEFLVSFYNNEISEKSEIFDDQFSVERPDGSNFTLKIRSTKLEDSAMYFCASRDWTAEAFFGQGTRLTVV.

In this sample, this clone turned up once. This chain connects TRBV27 to TRBJ2-3; 8 bases align to TRBD2. The CDR3 length is 16 residues. CDR1 and CDR2 from the germline V gene are MNHEY and SMNVEV (reference sequence). The J segment lost 0 bases and the V segment lost 5 bases, leaving 7 bases of the junction unmatched. CDR3 DNA sequence: TGTGCCAGCAGTAAACCTAGCGGGCCTAGCACAGATACGCAGTATTTT. Translation: CASSKPSGPSTDTQYF.

The chain uses TRBV7-9 and TRBJ1-5; 7 bases fit TRBD1. J lost 5 bases, V lost 5 bases, and 15 bases had no gene match. The V gene's germline CDR1 is SEHNR and CDR2 FQNEAQ (reference sequence). This CDR3 comprises 17 residues. The CDR3 reads CASSRSDRRLLYQPQHF. Written as DNA, the CDR3 is TGTGCCAGCAGCCGTTCGGACAGGCGCCTTTTGTATCAGCCCCAGCATTTT.

This clone was observed a handful of times. The chain links TRBV5-4 to TRBJ2-5; no reliable D call. The J call is in doubt because the DNA end fits TRBJ2-7 better. CDR1 and CDR2 from the germline V gene are SGHNT and YYREEE (reference sequence). This CDR3 is built from 13 residues. In DNA form, the CDR3 reads TGTGCCAGCAGCTCGTCAGGTACGAGCGAGCAGTACTTC. It translates to CASSSSGTSEQYF.

This clone has a handful of counts. The chain uses TRBV4-3 and TRBJ2-6; D is undetermined. The CDR3 consists of 20 residues. Trimming removed 0 bases from V and 0 bases from J, with 18 bases in between. Germline loops: CDR1 LGHNA, CDR2 YSLEER. The CDR3 reads CASSQDRFTQWVSGANVLTF. CDR3 DNA sequence: TGCGCCAGCAGCCAAGATCGTTTCACACAGTGGGTCTCTGGGGCCAACGTCCTGACTTTC.

The chain combines TRBV18 with TRBJ1-2; 10 bases map to TRBD1. The CDR3 loop spans 17 amino acids. J was trimmed by 2 bases and V by 2 bases; bases with no gene match: 8. CDR1 is KGHSH, CDR2 LQKENI, per germline. Written as DNA, the CDR3 is TGTGCCAGCTCACCAACTCAACCGGGACAGGGGAACTATGGCTACACCTTC. This codes for CASSPTQPGQGNYGYTF.

The chain employs TRBV7-2 and TRBJ2-7; a weak D match, TRBD1 (6 bases). This CDR3 has 14 amino acids. CDR1 is SGHTA and CDR2 is FQGNSA in the germline V gene. V was clipped by 2 bases and J by 2 bases, with 10 bases between them. CDR3 loop: CASSLRDKAYEQYF. The CDR3 region has the DNA TGTGCCAGCAGCTTAAGGGACAAGGCCTACGAGCAGTACTTC.

The chain combines TRBV19 with TRBJ2-7; 9 bases align to TRBD1. J gave up 7 bases and V 6 bases, and 10 bases lay outside the gene matches. From germline, CDR1 is LNHDA and CDR2 SQIVND (reference sequence). This CDR3 is built from 14 residues. Here the CDR3 reads CASSNPGQGQEQYF. CDR3 DNA sequence: TGTGCCAGTAGCAACCCGGGACAGGGCCAAGAGCAGTACTTC.

Concerning this clone itself: At one boundary the junction diverges from the germline segment, which might be a read error. This chain connects TRBV15 to TRBJ2-1; 8 bases align to TRBD2. The germline gives CDR1 LNHNV, CDR2 YYDKDF (reference sequence). The CDR3 consists of 13 residues. The CDR3 bases are TGTGCCACCAGCGGAGATACTCAGGGCGGGGGGCTCTTC. Protein: CATSGDTQGGGLF.

This clone has only a few counts. Other nucleotide sequences in the sample specify the same CDR3. This chain links TRBV18 with TRBJ2-7, with D perhaps TRBD1 or TRBD2 (5 bases each). This CDR3 comprises 12 residues. CDR1 and CDR2 from the germline V gene are KGHSH and LQKENI. V lost 2 bases to trimming and J lost 6 bases, with 8 bases between them. CDR3 in DNA: TGTGCCAGCTCACCATCCGGGACCGAGCAGTACTTC. Its translation: CASSPSGTEQYF.

The chain employs TRBV29-1 and TRBJ1-6, with 7 bases identical to TRBD1. The junction had 10 bases not matched to a gene; V was cut back by 7 bases and J by 10 bases. The CDR3 loop spans 13 amino acids. CDR1 is SQVTM, CDR2 ANQGSEA, per germline. The DNA of the CDR3 is TGCAGCGCCACACAGGGGAAGGAATCACCCCTCCACTTT. Amino acid sequence: CSATQGKESPLHF.

About this clone itself: A junction boundary mismatches the germline segment, possibly from a read error. The J gene is TRBJ1-1, the V gene TRBV4-2; weak D call: TRBD1 (5 bases). The CDR3 is 13 amino acids. The germline V gene has CDR1 LGHNA and CDR2 YNFKEQ. CDR3 DNA: TGTGCCAGCAGCCAAGATGGGGCACCTGACGCTTTCTTT. It yields the protein CASSQDGAPDAFF.